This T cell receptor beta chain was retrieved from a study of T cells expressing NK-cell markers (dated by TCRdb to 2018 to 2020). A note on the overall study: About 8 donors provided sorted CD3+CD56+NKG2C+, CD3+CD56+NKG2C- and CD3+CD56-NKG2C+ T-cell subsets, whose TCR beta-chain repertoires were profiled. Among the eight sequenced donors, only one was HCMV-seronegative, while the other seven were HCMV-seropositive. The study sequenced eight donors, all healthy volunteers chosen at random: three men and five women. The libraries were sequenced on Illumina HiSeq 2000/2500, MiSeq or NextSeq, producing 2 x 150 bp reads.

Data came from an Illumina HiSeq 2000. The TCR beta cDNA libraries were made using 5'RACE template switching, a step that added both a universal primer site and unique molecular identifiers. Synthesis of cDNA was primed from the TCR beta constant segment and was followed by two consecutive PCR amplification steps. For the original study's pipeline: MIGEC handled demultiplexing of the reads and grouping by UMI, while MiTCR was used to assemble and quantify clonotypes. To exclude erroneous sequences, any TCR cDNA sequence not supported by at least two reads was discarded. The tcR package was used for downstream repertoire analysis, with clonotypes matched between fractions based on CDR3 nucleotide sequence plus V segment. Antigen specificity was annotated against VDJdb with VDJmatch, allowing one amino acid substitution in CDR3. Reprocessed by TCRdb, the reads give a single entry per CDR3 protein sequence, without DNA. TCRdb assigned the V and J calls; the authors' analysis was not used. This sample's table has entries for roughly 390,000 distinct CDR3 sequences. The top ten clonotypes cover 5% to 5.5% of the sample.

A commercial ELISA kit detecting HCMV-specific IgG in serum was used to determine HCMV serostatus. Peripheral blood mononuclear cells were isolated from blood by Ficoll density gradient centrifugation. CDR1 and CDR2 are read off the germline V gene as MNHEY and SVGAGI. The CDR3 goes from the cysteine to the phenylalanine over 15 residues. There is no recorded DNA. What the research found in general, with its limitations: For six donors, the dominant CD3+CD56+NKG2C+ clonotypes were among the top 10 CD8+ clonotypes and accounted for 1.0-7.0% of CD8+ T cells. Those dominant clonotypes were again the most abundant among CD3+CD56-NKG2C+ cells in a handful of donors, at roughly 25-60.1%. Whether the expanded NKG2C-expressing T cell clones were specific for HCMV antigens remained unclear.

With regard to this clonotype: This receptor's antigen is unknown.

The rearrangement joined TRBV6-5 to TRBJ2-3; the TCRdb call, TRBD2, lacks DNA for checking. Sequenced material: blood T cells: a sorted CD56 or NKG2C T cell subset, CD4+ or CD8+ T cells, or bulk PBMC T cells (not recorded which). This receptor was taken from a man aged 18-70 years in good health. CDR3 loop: CASSYGTIASDTQYF.